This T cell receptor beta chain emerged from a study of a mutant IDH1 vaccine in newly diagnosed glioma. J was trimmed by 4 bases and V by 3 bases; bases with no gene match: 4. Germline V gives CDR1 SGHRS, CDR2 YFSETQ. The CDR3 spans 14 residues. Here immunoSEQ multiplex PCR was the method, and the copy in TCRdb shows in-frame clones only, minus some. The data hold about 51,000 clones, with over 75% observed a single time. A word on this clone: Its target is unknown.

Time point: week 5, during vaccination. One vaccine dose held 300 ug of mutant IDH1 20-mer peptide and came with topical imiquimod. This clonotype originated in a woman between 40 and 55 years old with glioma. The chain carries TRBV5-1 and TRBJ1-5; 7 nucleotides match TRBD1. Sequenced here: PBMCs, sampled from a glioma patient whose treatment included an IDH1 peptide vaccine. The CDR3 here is CASSWGTDNQPQHF. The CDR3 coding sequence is TGCGCCAGCAGCTGGGGGACAGATAATCAGCCCCAGCATTTT.